There are a few counts of the clone carrying this TCR beta chain. This sample stems from a study of beta chain features in type 1 diabetes. The germline V gene has CDR1 MNHNY and CDR2 SVGAGI (reference sequence). J lost 1 base, V lost 5 bases, and 5 bases had no gene match. The CDR3 loop spans 14 amino acids. Investigators reverse transcribed all isolated RNA, so they sequenced expressed TCRB transcripts. Profiled with immunoSEQ multiplex PCR; TCRdb holds only in-frame clones, not every one. This sample has about 410,000 clones, with over 11% found just once. The sequence was obtained from a young man in good health. The chain is built from TRBV6-6 and TRBJ2-7; 7 bases are shared with TRBD1. The sample consisted of naive CD4+ T cells from blood. The CDR3 here is CASSRGQASYEQYF. Here the CDR3 DNA reads TGTGCCAGCAGTAGAGGACAGGCGTCCTACGAGCAGTACTTC.